The T cell receptor beta chain described here comes from a study of beta chain features in type 1 diabetes. The entirety of the isolated RNA underwent reverse transcription, so expressed TCRB transcripts were sequenced. TCRdb's copy holds only in-frame clones and misses some; the assay was immunoSEQ multiplex PCR. Of over 150,000 clones in the sample, 10% were seen once. One heparinised blood draw, averaging about 120 mL, came from each donor. Findings and caveats of the study: Among patients with Type 1 diabetes, TCRB CDR3s were moderately but significantly shorter in every one of the four CD4+ subsets.

Comments on this clone: What it binds is unknown.

Trimming removed 6 bases from V and 4 bases from J; junction bases left unmatched: 14. Germline V gives CDR1 KGHSH, CDR2 LQKENI. CDR3 length equals 17 residues. This receptor was obtained from a man aged 30 to 45 with type 1 diabetes. Input material: central memory CD4+ T cells from blood. This chain joins TRBV18 and TRBJ2-3, with 9 bases that match TRBD1. CDR3 amino acids: CASSAAWDRATPDTQYF. DNA of the CDR3: TGTGCCAGCTCGGCCGCCTGGGACAGGGCTACTCCAGATACGCAGTATTTT.